What follows are 27 T cell receptor beta chains derived from one specimen sequenced in a study of blood T cell repertoires in COVID-19. Sequenced by immunoSEQ multiplex PCR; TCRdb stores in-frame clones only, minus some. Of a few hundred thousand clones in the sample, roughly 84% were seen once. Sequencing was performed on peripheral blood. Every receptor here comes from a woman in her late teens or twenties with acute or convalescent COVID-19.

This chain joins TRBV6-4 and TRBJ1-1, with TRBD1 matching 11 bases. Germline V CDR1 and CDR2: MRHNA, SNTAGT. With V trimmed by 7 bases and J by 7 bases, 11 bases remained unmatched. CDR3 length: 15 residues. As DNA, the CDR3 is TGTGCCAGCATGGGACAGGGGGAACCAACGGTTGAAGCTTTCTTT. Its protein product is CASMGQGEPTVEAFF.

V gene TRBV5-1 combines with J gene TRBJ2-5; 13 positions agree with TRBD2. Germline V CDR1 and CDR2: SGHRS, YFSETQ. The CDR3 totals 16 residues. V dropped 3 bases and J dropped 3; count of bases not matched to a gene: 5. In DNA, the CDR3 is TGCGCCAGCAGCTGGGGACTAGCGGGAAGGAAAGAGACCCAGTACTTC. It codes for CASSWGLAGRKETQYF.

V usage is TRBV5-1 and J usage is TRBJ2-1; TRBD1 might be the D (6 bases). CDR3 length equals 13 residues. Germline V gene lookup returns CDR1 SGHRS and CDR2 YFSETQ. Trimming took off 3 bases at V and 5 bases at J, with 9 bases between the two ends. As DNA, the CDR3 is TGCGCCAGCAGCTCGGGACACAACAATGAGCAGTTCTTC. Translated, it gives CASSSGHNNEQFF.

This clone was seen once. This chain links TRBV6-5 with TRBJ2-7, with TRBD1 identical over 9 bases. V was clipped by 5 bases and J by 3 bases; unmatched bases: 8. Germline V lookup: CDR1 MNHEY, CDR2 SVGAGI. The CDR3 spans 15 residues. The CDR3 bases are TGTGCCAGCAGTCCCCGGGACAGGGCCAACTACGAGCAGTACTTC. Translating gives CASSPRDRANYEQYF.

A few counts support this clone. The chain employs TRBV29-1 and TRBJ1-1; D is ambiguous. CDR3 size: 14 residues. Per the germline V gene, CDR1 is SQVTM and CDR2 is ANQGSEA. V was cut by 0 bases and J by 7 bases, with 15 bases left in between. CDR3 in amino acids: CSVEDWRAPNEAFF. In DNA form, the CDR3 reads TGCAGCGTTGAAGACTGGAGGGCACCTAATGAAGCTTTCTTT.

The rearrangement links TRBV19 to TRBJ2-2, with a possible D match to TRBD1 (6 bases). This CDR3 is 13 amino acids long. Germline V gene sequence: CDR1 LNHDA, CDR2 SQIVND (reference sequence). Between the trimmed V and J ends, which lost 8 bases and 5 bases, there was a span of 12 bases. In DNA form, the CDR3 reads TGTGCCAGTCACCTACAGGGAACCGGGGAGCTGTTTTTT. It specifies CASHLQGTGELFF. The entire variable domain, with the rest obtained from reference TRBV19 and TRBJ2-2, is as follows: DGGITQSPKYLFRKEGQNVTLSCEQNLNHDAMYWYRQDPGQGLRLIYYSQIVNDFQKGDIAEGYSVSREKKESFPLTVTSAQKNPTAFYLCASHLQGTGELFFGEGSRLTVL.

The chain employs TRBV19 and TRBJ2-7; D is possibly TRBD2 (6 bases). With 3 bases removed from V and 6 bases from J, the gap between germline ends came to 12 bases. The length of the CDR3 is 13 residues. The V gene's germline CDR1 is LNHDA and CDR2 SQIVND (reference sequence). The CDR3 spells CASSMGGSGEQYF. CDR3 coding DNA: TGTGCCAGTAGTATGGGGGGTTCGGGCGAGCAGTACTTC.

The genes are TRBV19 and TRBJ1-1, with TRBD1 matching 11 bases. The CDR3 is made up of 15 amino acids. V gave up 2 bases and J gave up 4 bases; unmatched junction bases: 3. CDR1 LNHDA and CDR2 SQIVND come from the germline V gene (reference sequence). The CDR3 sequence is CASSIPGTGGTEAFF. The CDR3 DNA reads TGTGCCAGTAGTATACCGGGGACAGGGGGCACTGAAGCTTTCTTT. The whole variable domain, remainder taken from reference TRBV19 and TRBJ1-1, is DGGITQSPKYLFRKEGQNVTLSCEQNLNHDAMYWYRQDPGQGLRLIYYSQIVNDFQKGDIAEGYSVSREKKESFPLTVTSAQKNPTAFYLCASSIPGTGGTEAFFGQGTRLTVV.

This clone occurred a few times. The chain carries TRBV28 and TRBJ1-1; the match to TRBD1 covers 7 bases. Trimming removed 4 bases from V and 11 bases from J; junction bases left unmatched: 10. CDR3 length: 13 amino acids. Germline loops: CDR1 MDHEN, CDR2 SYDVKM. The CDR3 loop reads CASSSQGQGEAFF. In nucleotides, the CDR3 is TGTGCCAGCAGTTCTCAGGGGCAGGGGGAGGCTTTCTTT.

This chain links TRBV27 with TRBJ1-2; 10 nucleotides match TRBD1. The CDR3 is made up of 14 amino acids. Germline trimming cut 6 bases from V and 5 bases from J; bases unmatched to any gene: 6. CDR1 and CDR2 (germline): MNHEY, SMNVEV (reference sequence). CDR3 in DNA: TGTGCCAGCAGCGCTAGGACAGGGGGGTATGGCTACACCTTC. Amino acids: CASSARTGGYGYTF.

The V and J genes are TRBV19 and TRBJ2-5; D might be TRBD2 (5 bases). The V end was cut by 1 base, the J end by 5 bases, with 17 bases between. This CDR3 has 16 amino acids. Germline V CDR1 and CDR2: LNHDA, SQIVND (reference sequence). The CDR3 DNA reads TGTGCCAGTAGTATAGTCGGGCGGACTGGTGGGGAGACCCAGTACTTC. This encodes CASSIVGRTGGETQYF.

This clone was counted once. The genes are TRBV3-1 (or the pseudogene TRBV3-2) and TRBJ1-4; D is unresolved. CDR1 and CDR2 (germline): LGHDT, YNNKEL (reference sequence). The V end lost 1 base, the J end lost 6 bases, and 9 bases lay between the germline ends. The CDR3 totals 14 residues. The CDR3 DNA is TGTGCCAGCAGCCAAGGGGAGGAACATGAAAAACTGTTTTTT. Protein sequence: CASSQGEEHEKLFF.

This chain connects TRBV6-5 to TRBJ2-3; possibly TRBD2 for D (6 bases). Germline V gene data show CDR1 as MNHEY and CDR2 as SVGAGI. V lost 2 bases, J lost 7 bases, and 10 bases lay in between. The length of the CDR3 is 13 residues. CDR3 protein: CASSYGTSNTQYF. The CDR3 nucleotides are TGTGCCAGCAGTTACGGGACTTCTAATACGCAGTATTTT.

The chain combines TRBV28 with TRBJ2-4, with D perhaps TRBD1 (6 bases). Looked up from germline, CDR1 is MDHEN and CDR2 is SYDVKM. The V end was cut by 6 bases, the J end by 0 bases, with 12 bases between. The CDR3 has 15 residues. Here the CDR3 reads CASRTGASAKNIQYF. The CDR3 nucleotides are TGTGCCAGCAGGACAGGTGCTTCAGCCAAAAACATTCAGTACTTC.

This clone was recorded once. The chain recombines TRBV6-5 with TRBJ1-1; 9 bases line up with TRBD1. CDR1 MNHEY and CDR2 SVGAGI come from the germline V gene. V lost 6 bases, J lost 1 base, and 6 bases stayed unmatched. There are 15 residues in the CDR3. CDR3 DNA: TGTGCCAGCAGACCCGACAGGGGGGAGAACACTGAAGCTTTCTTT. As protein: CASRPDRGENTEAFF.

J is TRBJ2-1 and V is TRBV28; 8 bases align to TRBD2. V trimming: 5 bases; J trimming: 2 bases; junction bases outside the gene matches: 17. CDR3 length: 19 amino acids. In germline, CDR1 is MDHEN, CDR2 SYDVKM. The DNA of the CDR3 is TGTGCCAGCAGTCCCAACCGGGACGGGAGGGGTAGCGCCTACAATGAGCAGTTCTTC. Translating gives CASSPNRDGRGSAYNEQFF.

As regards this clone: Mismatch with germline at one junction end may stem from a read error. This chain joins TRBV6-2 or TRBV6-3 and TRBJ2-7; the D is unclear. Germline V gene lookup returns CDR1 MNHEY and CDR2 SVGEGT. The CDR3 is 12 amino acids. The DNA for the CDR3 is TGTGCCACCAGTTTAAGCGCCTACGAGCAGTACTTC. Encoded protein: CATSLSAYEQYF.

This chain connects TRBV5-4 to TRBJ2-7; TRBD1 is a possible D gene (6 bases). Germline V gene data show CDR1 as SGHNT and CDR2 as YYREEE (reference sequence). CDR3 length: 15 residues. V was cut by 0 bases and J by 4 bases, with 14 bases left in between. The CDR3 is CASSLDSGVAYEQYF. The CDR3 region has the DNA TGTGCCAGCAGCTTGGATTCAGGGGTCGCGTACGAGCAGTACTTC.

The chain recombines TRBV5-1 with TRBJ2-7; 9 bases agree with TRBD1. There are 14 residues in the CDR3. Per germline, CDR1 SGHRS and CDR2 YFSETQ. The trim removed 4 bases at V and 6 bases at J, leaving 8 bases unmatched. The CDR3 protein is CASSLGTGSAEQYF. As DNA, the CDR3 is TGCGCCAGCAGCCTGGGGACAGGGAGTGCCGAGCAGTACTTC.

The chain couples TRBV4-2 to TRBJ1-1; TRBD1 might be the D (5 bases). Between the trimmed V and J ends, which lost 1 base and 1 base, there was a span of 10 bases. Germline-derived CDR1 and CDR2 are LGHNA and YNFKEQ. The CDR3 has 15 residues. CDR3 DNA sequence: TGTGCCAGCAGCCAAGGGGGGGTGCGGAACACTGAAGCTTTCTTT. This codes for CASSQGGVRNTEAFF.

The genes are TRBV5-1 and TRBJ2-1; 10 nucleotides agree with TRBD2. Germline values: CDR1 SGHRS, CDR2 YFSETQ. The CDR3 is 15 amino acids. V lost 7 bases and J lost 6; bases outside the gene matches: 10. The CDR3 region has the DNA TGCGCCAGCGGCGCGATAGCGGGAGGCTCCAATGAGCAGTTCTTC. Its translation: CASGAIAGGSNEQFF.

The CDR3 loop is CASSQALRERYEQYF. In nucleotides, the CDR3 is TGTGCCAGCAGTCAAGCACTACGCGAGCGCTACGAGCAGTACTTC. The rearrangement links TRBV27 to TRBJ2-7, with D unresolved. Germline CDR1 reads MNHEY; CDR2 reads SMNVEV (reference sequence). Trimming cost V 5 bases and J 3 bases, with 17 bases left between them. The CDR3 contains 15 residues.

The chain carries TRBV9 and TRBJ2-3; TRBD2 agrees at 7 bases. The CDR3 sequence is 15 residues long. The V gene end was trimmed by 1 base and the J gene end by 4 bases; junction bases not matched to a gene: 6. CDR1 and CDR2 (germline): SGDLS, YYNGEE. The CDR3 loop reads CASSVTAGRADTQYF. DNA for the CDR3: TGTGCCAGCAGCGTAACAGCGGGACGGGCAGATACGCAGTATTTT.

This clone was counted between two and nine times. The J gene is TRBJ1-4, the V gene TRBV6-1, with TRBD1 as a possible D gene (5 bases). The CDR3 is 16 amino acids. V dropped 1 base and J dropped 4 bases, with 13 bases sitting between them. The V gene's germline CDR1 is MNHNS and CDR2 SASEGT. The CDR3 DNA follows: TGTGCCAGCAGTGAAGTTCTGGGGGGGAATAATGAAAAACTGTTTTTT. This translates into CASSEVLGGNNEKLFF.

The chain recombines TRBV28 with TRBJ2-7; 7 nucleotides agree with TRBD1. Germline lookup yields CDR1 MDHEN and CDR2 SYDVKM. The ends lost 3 bases at V and 0 bases at J; junction bases unmatched: 14. The CDR3 is made up of 18 amino acids. This chain's CDR3 is CASSFSSFSQGDSYEQYF. CDR3 sequence (DNA): TGTGCCAGCAGTTTTTCGTCGTTCAGCCAGGGGGACTCCTACGAGCAGTACTTC. The full variable domain, rest sourced from reference TRBV28 and TRBJ2-7, is DVKVTQSSRYLVKRTGEKVFLECVQDMDHENMFWYRQDPGLGLRLIYFSYDVKMKEKGDIPEGYSVSREKKERFSLILESASTNQTSMYLCASSFSSFSQGDSYEQYFGPGTRLTVT.

The chain joins TRBV19 to TRBJ1-1, with D possibly being TRBD1 (6 bases). Germline V gene sequence: CDR1 LNHDA, CDR2 SQIVND (reference sequence). The CDR3 consists of 14 residues. V dropped 5 bases and J dropped 3 bases, with 13 bases sitting between them. CDR3 coding DNA: TGTGCCAGTAGTGTACAGGGAGCAGACACTGAAGCTTTCTTT. Its protein is CASSVQGADTEAFF. Filled out from reference TRBV19 and TRBJ1-1, the complete variable domain reads DGGITQSPKYLFRKEGQNVTLSCEQNLNHDAMYWYRQDPGQGLRLIYYSQIVNDFQKGDIAEGYSVSREKKESFPLTVTSAQKNPTAFYLCASSVQGADTEAFFGQGTRLTVV.

V and J are TRBV19 and TRBJ2-3, with 9 nucleotides matching TRBD1. V shed 6 bases, J shed 4 bases, and the junction held 8 bases outside the gene matches. From germline, CDR1 is LNHDA and CDR2 SQIVND (reference sequence). This CDR3 region has 15 residues. For the CDR3, the DNA is TGTGCCAGTAGGCCCGGACAGGGGAGGGCAGATACGCAGTATTTT. Its translation: CASRPGQGRADTQYF.